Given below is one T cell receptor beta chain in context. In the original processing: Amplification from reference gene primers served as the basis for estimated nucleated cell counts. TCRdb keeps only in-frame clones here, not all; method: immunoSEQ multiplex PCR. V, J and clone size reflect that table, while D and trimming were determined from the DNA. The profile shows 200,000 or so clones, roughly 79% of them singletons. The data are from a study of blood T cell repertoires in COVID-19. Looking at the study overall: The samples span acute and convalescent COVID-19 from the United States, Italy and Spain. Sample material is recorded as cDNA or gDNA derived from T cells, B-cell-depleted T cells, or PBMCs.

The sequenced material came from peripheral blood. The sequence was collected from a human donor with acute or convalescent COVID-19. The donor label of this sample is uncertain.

This CDR3 reads CASSLGQAYTEAFF. Written as DNA, the CDR3 is TGTGCCAGCAGTCTAGGACAGGCGTACACTGAAGCTTTCTTT. J is TRBJ1-1 and V is TRBV6-5; 7 positions agree with TRBD1. Germline loops: CDR1 MNHEY, CDR2 SVGAGI. This CDR3 is 14 amino acids long. V lost 5 bases, J lost 3 bases, and 6 bases stayed unmatched.